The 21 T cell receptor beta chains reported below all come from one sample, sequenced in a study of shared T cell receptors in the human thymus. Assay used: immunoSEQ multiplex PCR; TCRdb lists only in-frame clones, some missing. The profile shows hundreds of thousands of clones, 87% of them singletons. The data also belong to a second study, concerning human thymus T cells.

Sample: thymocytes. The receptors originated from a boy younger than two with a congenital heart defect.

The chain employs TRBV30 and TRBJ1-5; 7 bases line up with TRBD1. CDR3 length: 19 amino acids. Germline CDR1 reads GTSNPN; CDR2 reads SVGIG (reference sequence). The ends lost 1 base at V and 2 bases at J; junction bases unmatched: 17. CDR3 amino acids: CAWSGPPGQNTGGNQPQHF. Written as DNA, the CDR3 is TGTGCCTGGAGTGGCCCCCCGGGACAGAATACGGGGGGCAATCAGCCCCAGCATTTT.

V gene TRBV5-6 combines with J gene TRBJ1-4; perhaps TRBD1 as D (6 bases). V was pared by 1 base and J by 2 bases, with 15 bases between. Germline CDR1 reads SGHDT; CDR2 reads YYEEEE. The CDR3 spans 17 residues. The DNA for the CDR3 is TGTGCCAGCAGCTTGTTATATCAAAGGGGGACTAATGAAAAACTGTTTTTT. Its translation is CASSLLYQRGTNEKLFF.

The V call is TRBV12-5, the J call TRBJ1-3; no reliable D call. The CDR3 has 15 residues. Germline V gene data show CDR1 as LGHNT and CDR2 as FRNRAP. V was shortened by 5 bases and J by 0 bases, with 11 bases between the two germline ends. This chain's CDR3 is CASGPAGSSGNTIYF. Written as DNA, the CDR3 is TGTGCTAGTGGTCCGGCGGGGAGCTCTGGAAACACCATATATTTT.

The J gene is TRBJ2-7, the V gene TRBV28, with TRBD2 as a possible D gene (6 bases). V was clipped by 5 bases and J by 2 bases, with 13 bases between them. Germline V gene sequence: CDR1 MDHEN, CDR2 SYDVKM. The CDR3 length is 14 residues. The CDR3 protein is CASSPPGLPYEQYF. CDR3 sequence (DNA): TGTGCCAGCAGTCCACCGGGACTGCCCTACGAGCAGTACTTC.

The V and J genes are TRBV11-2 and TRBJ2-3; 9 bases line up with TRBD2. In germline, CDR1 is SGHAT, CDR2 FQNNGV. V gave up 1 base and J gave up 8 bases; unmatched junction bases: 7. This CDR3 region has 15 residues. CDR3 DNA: TGTGCCAGCAGCTTAGTGGCTAGCGGGGTTCTTACGCAGTATTTT. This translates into CASSLVASGVLTQYF.

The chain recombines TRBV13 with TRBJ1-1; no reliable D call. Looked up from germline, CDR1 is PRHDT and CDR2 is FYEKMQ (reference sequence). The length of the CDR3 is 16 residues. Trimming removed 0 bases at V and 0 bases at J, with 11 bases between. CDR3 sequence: CASSLGRFGVNTEAFF. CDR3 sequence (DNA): TGTGCCAGCAGCTTAGGCCGGTTCGGGGTGAACACTGAAGCTTTCTTT.

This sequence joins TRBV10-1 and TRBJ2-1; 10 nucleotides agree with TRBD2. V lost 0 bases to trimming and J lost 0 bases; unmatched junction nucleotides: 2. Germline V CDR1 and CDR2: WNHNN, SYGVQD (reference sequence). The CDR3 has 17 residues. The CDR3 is CASSESLAGNSYNEQFF. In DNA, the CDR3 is TGCGCCAGCAGTGAGTCACTAGCGGGGAACTCCTACAATGAGCAGTTCTTC.

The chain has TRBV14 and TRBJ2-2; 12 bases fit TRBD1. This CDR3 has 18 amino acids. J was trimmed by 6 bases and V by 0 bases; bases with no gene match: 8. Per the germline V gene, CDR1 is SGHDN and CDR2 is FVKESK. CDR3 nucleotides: TGTGCCAGCAGCCAAGAAGTGGGACAGGGGGCATTGGCCGGGGAGCTGTTTTTT. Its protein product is CASSQEVGQGALAGELFF. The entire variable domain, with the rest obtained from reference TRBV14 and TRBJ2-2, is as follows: EAGVTQFPSHSVIEKGQTVTLRCDPISGHDNLYWYRRVMGKEIKFLLHFVKESKQDESGMPNNRFLAERTGGTYSTLKVQPAELEDSGVYFCASSQEVGQGALAGELFFGEGSRLTVL.

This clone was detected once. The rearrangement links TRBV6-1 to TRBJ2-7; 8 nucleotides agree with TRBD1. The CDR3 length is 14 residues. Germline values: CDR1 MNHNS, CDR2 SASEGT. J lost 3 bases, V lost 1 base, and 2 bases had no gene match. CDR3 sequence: CASSEGRGHYEQYF. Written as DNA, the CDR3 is TGTGCCAGCAGTGAAGGCAGGGGGCACTACGAGCAGTACTTC.

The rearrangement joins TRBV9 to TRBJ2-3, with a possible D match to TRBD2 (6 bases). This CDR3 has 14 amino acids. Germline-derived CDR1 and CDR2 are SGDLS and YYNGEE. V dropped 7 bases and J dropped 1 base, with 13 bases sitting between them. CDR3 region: CASSEGTRTDTQYF. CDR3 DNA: TGTGCCAGCTCGGAGGGGACTCGCACAGATACGCAGTATTTT.

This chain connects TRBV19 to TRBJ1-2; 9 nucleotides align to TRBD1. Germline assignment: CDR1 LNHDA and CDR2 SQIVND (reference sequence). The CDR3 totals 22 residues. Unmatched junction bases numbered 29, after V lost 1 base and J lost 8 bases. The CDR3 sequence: CASSIGPLPPKGQGRPSEGYTF. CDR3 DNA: TGTGCCAGTAGTATAGGTCCCCTGCCTCCAAAGGGACAGGGACGGCCATCGGAGGGCTACACCTTC.

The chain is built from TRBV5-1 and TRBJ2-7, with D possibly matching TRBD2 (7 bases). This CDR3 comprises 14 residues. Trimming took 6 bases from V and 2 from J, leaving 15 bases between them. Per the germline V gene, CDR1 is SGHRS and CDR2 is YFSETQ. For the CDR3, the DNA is TGCGCCAGCATGGCGGGGGCCCTTACCTACGAGCAGTACTTC. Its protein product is CASMAGALTYEQYF.

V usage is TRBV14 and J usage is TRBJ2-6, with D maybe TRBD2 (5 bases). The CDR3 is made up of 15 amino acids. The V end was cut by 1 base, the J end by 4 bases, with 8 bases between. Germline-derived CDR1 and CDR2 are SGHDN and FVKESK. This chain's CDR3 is CASSQAGNGANVLTF. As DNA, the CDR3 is TGTGCCAGCAGCCAAGCGGGAAACGGGGCCAACGTCCTGACTTTC. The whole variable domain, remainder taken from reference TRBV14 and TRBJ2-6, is EAGVTQFPSHSVIEKGQTVTLRCDPISGHDNLYWYRRVMGKEIKFLLHFVKESKQDESGMPNNRFLAERTGGTYSTLKVQPAELEDSGVYFCASSQAGNGANVLTFGAGSRLTVL.

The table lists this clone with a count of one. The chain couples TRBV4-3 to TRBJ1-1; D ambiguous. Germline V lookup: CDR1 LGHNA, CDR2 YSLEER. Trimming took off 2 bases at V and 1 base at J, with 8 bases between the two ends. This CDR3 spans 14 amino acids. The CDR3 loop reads CASSQTVWNTEAFF. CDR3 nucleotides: TGCGCCAGCAGCCAAACGGTGTGGAACACTGAAGCTTTCTTT.

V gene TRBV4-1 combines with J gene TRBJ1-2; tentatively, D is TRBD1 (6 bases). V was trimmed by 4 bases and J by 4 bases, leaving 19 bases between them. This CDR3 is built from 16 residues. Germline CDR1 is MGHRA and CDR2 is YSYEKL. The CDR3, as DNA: TGCGCCAGCAGCCCGAGGGTGCGGGGGGCGGTCTATGGCTACACCTTC. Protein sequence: CASSPRVRGAVYGYTF.

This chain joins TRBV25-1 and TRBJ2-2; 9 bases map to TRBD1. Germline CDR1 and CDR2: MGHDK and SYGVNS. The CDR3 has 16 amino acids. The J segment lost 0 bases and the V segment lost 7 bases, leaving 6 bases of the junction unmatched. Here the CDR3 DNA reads TGTGCCAGCACTCCCGGGACAGGGCCGAACACCGGGGAGCTGTTTTTT. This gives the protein CASTPGTGPNTGELFF.

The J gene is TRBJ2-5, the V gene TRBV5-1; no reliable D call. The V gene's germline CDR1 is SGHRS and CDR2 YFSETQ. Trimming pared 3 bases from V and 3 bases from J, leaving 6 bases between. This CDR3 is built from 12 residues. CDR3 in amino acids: CASSSLEETQYF. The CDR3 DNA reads TGCGCCAGCAGCTCACTCGAAGAGACCCAGTACTTC.

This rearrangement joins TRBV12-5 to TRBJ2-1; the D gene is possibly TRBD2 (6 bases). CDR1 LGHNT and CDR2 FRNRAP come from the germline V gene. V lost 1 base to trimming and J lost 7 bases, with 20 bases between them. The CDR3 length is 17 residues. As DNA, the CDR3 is TGTGCTAGTGGTTTGGGGGGCGGGACCGAGGAGAGGAATGAGCAGTTCTTC. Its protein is CASGLGGGTEERNEQFF.

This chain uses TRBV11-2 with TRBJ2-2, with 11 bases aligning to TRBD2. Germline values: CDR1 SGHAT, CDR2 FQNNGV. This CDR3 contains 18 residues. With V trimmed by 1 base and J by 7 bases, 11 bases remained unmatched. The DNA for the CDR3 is TGTGCCAGCAGCTTAGGAGTGTCTAGCGGGAGGAAGGACGGGGAGCTGTTTTTT. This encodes CASSLGVSSGRKDGELFF.

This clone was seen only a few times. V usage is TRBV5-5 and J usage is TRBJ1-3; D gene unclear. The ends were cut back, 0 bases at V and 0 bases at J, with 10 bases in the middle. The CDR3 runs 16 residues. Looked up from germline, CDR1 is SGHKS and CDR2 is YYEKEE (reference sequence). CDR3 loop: CASSLVRDYSGNTIYF. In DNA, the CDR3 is TGTGCCAGCAGCTTGGTCCGAGATTACTCTGGAAACACCATATATTTT.

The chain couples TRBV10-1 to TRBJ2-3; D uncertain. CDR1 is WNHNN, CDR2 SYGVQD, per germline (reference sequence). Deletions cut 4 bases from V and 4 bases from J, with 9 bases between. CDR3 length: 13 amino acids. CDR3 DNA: TGCGCCAGCAGTGCAGGCATCCCAGATACGCAGTATTTT. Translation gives CASSAGIPDTQYF.